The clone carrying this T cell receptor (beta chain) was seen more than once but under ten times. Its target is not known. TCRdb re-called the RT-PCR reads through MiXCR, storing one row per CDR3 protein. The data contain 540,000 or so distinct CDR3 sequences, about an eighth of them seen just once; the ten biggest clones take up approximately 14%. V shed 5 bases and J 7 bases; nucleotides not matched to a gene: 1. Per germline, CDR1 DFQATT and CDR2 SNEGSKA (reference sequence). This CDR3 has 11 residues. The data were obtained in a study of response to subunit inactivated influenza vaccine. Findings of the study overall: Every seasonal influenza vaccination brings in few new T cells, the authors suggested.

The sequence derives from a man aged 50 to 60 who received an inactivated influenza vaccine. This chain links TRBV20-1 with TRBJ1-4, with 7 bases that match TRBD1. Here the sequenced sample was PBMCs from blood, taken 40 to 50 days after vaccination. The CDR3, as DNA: TGCAGTGCTGGGACAGTTGAAAAACTGTTTTTT. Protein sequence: CSAGTVEKLFF.